The 7 T cell receptor beta chains presented below share a single source sample, sequenced in a study of beta chain features in type 1 diabetes (dated by TCRdb to the late 2010s). The study at large found these results: In all four CD4+ subsets, TCRB CDR3 length was moderately but significantly shorter in type 1 diabetes patients.

No antigens are known for them. Library prep was done by the immunoSEQ multiplex PCR assay. The entire amount of isolated RNA was reverse transcribed using the High Capacity cDNA Reverse Transcription Kit, so the sequenced TCRB transcripts were expressed ones. The table was pulled from immuneACCESS by TCRdb, which kept in-frame rearrangements only. Such tables lose some clones; where checked, under half of the loss comes from unresolved V genes, and the rest has no known cause. The sample yields roughly 400,000 clones; around 10% were counted once. Clones ranked in the top ten supply about 0.64% of the sample. The sequenced sample consisted of central memory CD4+ T cells from blood. Receptors were obtained from a man aged 30 to 39 with type 1 diabetes.

This clone has only a few counts. This chain connects TRBV27 to TRBJ2-3; 10 bases line up with TRBD1. The CDR3 extends over 16 amino acids. The V segment lost 6 bases and the J segment 10 bases; nucleotides outside the gene matches: 16. Germline CDR1 and CDR2: MNHEY and SMNVEV (reference sequence). CDR3 amino acids: CASSRRPGQGELAQYF. The CDR3, as DNA: TGTGCCAGCAGCCGCCGTCCTGGACAGGGGGAGTTGGCGCAGTATTTT.

The chain employs TRBV9 and TRBJ2-2; either TRBD1 or TRBD2 may supply D (7 bases each). V gave up 4 bases and J gave up 5 bases, with 18 bases separating them. Looked up from germline, CDR1 is SGDLS and CDR2 is YYNGEE. CDR3 length: 16 residues. The CDR3 DNA reads TGTGCCAGCAGCCCATTCTCCCAGGGGGGGACCGGGGAGCTGTTTTTT. Residues: CASSPFSQGGTGELFF.

This clone turned up a few times. The chain is built from TRBV7-2 and TRBJ2-7, with D possibly TRBD2 on 6 matching bases. This CDR3 contains 15 residues. Germline CDR1 and CDR2: SGHTA and FQGNSA. Trimming took 5 bases from V and 2 from J, leaving 16 bases between them. The DNA of the CDR3 is TGTGCCAGCAGCCTCACCGTAGCGGTAACCTACGAGCAGTACTTC. Translation: CASSLTVAVTYEQYF. Drawing the rest from reference TRBV7-2 and TRBJ2-7, the complete variable domain is GAGVSQSPSNKVTEKGKDVELRCDPISGHTALYWYRQSLGQGLEFLIYFQGNSAPDKSGLPSDRFSAERTGGSVSTLTIQRTQQEDSAVYLCASSLTVAVTYEQYFGPGTRLTVT.

This clone has more than one count but fewer than ten. The V call is TRBV7-6, the J call TRBJ2-5; a possible D gene is TRBD2 (8 bases). This CDR3 is 15 amino acids long. V was trimmed by 8 bases and J by 4 bases, leaving 20 bases between them. The germline CDR1 and CDR2 sequences are SGHVS and FNYEAQ. CDR3 residues: CASCSGGDRAETQYF. Here the CDR3 DNA reads TGTGCCAGCTGCTCGGGAGGGGACAGAGCAGAGACCCAGTACTTC.

The chain uses TRBV5-1 and TRBJ2-7; D is possibly TRBD1 or TRBD2 (6 bases each). Per germline, CDR1 SGHRS and CDR2 YFSETQ. V lost 5 bases, J lost 2 bases, and 14 bases lay in between. CDR3 length: 14 amino acids. CDR3 in amino acids: CASRSTGGTYEQYF. The CDR3 region has the DNA TGCGCCAGCAGATCGACAGGAGGGACCTACGAGCAGTACTTC. The complete variable domain, with remaining parts taken from reference TRBV5-1 and TRBJ2-7, reads KAGVTQTPRYLIKTRGQQVTLSCSPISGHRSVSWYQQTPGQGLQFLFEYFSETQRNKGNFPGRFSGRQFSNSRSEMNVSTLELGDSALYLCASRSTGGTYEQYFGPGTRLTVT.

This clone was seen ten or more times. The V call is TRBV18, the J call TRBJ2-1, with 8 bases lining up with TRBD2. Unmatched junction bases numbered 3, after V lost 1 base and J lost 7 bases. The germline CDR1 and CDR2 sequences are KGHSH and LQKENI. The CDR3 has 14 residues. In nucleotides, the CDR3 is TGTGCCAGCTCACCACTAGCGGGAACGAATGAGCAGTTCTTC. It yields the protein CASSPLAGTNEQFF.

The rearrangement joins TRBV5-1 to TRBJ2-7; D tentatively reads TRBD1 or TRBD2 (6 bases each). The CDR3 length is 14 residues. Germline lookup yields CDR1 SGHRS and CDR2 YFSETQ. Trimming took off 4 bases at V and 6 bases at J, with 17 bases between the two ends. CDR3 residues: CASSTEGVLGEQYF. The CDR3 nucleotides are TGCGCCAGCAGCACGGAGGGGGTCCTAGGCGAGCAGTACTTC.